This TCR beta chain was retrieved from a study of technical replicates of blood from a handful of donors. With V trimmed by 4 bases and J by 1 base, 5 bases remained unmatched. Germline CDR1 is SGHRS and CDR2 is YFSETQ. The CDR3 is 16 residues long. Method: immunoSEQ multiplex PCR; TCRdb's copy keeps in-frame clones and lacks some. This table holds approximately 60,000 clones, approximately 86% found once. Sequenced input: PBMCs. The sequence was obtained from a human donor in good health. Some clones in this sample may be carry-over from other donors' samples. The V call is TRBV5-1, the J call TRBJ2-5; 12 bases are a match to TRBD2. The CDR3 sequence is CASSRRTSGIQETQYF. The CDR3 DNA sequence: TGCGCCAGCAGCCGACGGACTAGCGGGATCCAAGAGACCCAGTACTTC.